This T cell receptor (beta chain) was obtained from a study of T-cell memory formation after mild COVID-19. Overall study: The study found TCR clusters largely donor specific.

Notes on the study in general: For contracting clones, CD4+ ones sat mainly in CM and EM, CD8+ in EMRA. Specificity for SARS-CoV-2 was not confirmed among the second-wave clones peaking on day 37.

This clonotype was recorded a few times. The antigen is not known. V lost 3 bases, J lost 2 bases, and 4 bases stayed unmatched. CDR1 MNHEY and CDR2 SMNVEV come from the germline V gene (reference sequence). The CDR3 consists of 16 residues. 5'RACE with constant-segment primers built TCRalpha and TCRbeta cDNA libraries with UMIs. TCRdb re-analysed the 5' RACE reads in MiXCR, keeping a single row per CDR3 protein. The sample has a few hundred thousand distinct CDR3 sequences, roughly 19% seen once; the top ten hold around a fifth. This TCR was recovered from a young man who had mild COVID-19 (a few samples of this study predate the infection). Cell type and time point are not known. The chain uses TRBV27 and TRBJ2-4; 10 nucleotides match TRBD1. Sequenced material: PBMCs or a T cell subset sorted from them (not recorded which). The CDR3: CASSFDRGLSKNIQYF. The CDR3 nucleotides are TGTGCCAGCAGTTTTGACAGGGGGCTTTCCAAAAACATTCAGTACTTC.